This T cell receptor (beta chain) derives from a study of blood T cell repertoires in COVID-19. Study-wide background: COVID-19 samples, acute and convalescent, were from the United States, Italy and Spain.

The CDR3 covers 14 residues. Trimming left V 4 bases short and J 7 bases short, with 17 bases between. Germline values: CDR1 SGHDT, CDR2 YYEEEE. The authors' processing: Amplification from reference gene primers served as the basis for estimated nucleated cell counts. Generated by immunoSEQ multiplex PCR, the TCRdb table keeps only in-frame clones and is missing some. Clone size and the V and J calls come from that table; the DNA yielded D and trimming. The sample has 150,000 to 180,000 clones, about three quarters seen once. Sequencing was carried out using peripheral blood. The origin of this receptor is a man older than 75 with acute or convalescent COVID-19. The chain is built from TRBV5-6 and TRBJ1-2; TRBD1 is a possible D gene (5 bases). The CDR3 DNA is TGTGCCAGCAGCCCTGGGACGCGGGGGGGTGGCTACACCTTC. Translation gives CASSPGTRGGGYTF.